The sequence of this T cell receptor (beta chain) was determined in a study of blood T cell repertoires in COVID-19. Trimming removed 7 bases at V and 2 bases at J, with 18 bases between. Looked up from germline, CDR1 is LNHNV and CDR2 is YYDKDF (reference sequence). This CDR3 has 15 residues. Authors' processing steps: Reference gene primer amplification in the assay estimated nucleated cell counts. Clones were sequenced by immunoSEQ multiplex PCR, and TCRdb holds only the in-frame ones, with some missing. That table gives V, J and clone size, and the DNA gave D and trimming. The data show 200,000 to 250,000 clones, less than 85% seen once.

Material: peripheral blood. The V gene is TRBV15, the J gene TRBJ2-7; perhaps TRBD1 as D (5 bases). The sequence derives from a woman older than 75 with COVID-19, enrolled during active disease. The CDR3 coding sequence is TGTGCCACCATCAGTCCAGGGCTAGGGGCCTACGAGCAGTACTTC. The encoded protein is CATISPGLGAYEQYF.